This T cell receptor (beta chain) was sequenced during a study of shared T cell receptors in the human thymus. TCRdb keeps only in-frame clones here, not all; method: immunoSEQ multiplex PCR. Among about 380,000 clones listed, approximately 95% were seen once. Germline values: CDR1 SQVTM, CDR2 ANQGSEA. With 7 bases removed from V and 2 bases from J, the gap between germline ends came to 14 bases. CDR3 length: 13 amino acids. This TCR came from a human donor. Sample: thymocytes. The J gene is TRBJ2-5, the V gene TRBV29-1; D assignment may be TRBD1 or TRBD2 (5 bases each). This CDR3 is CSAPGARQETQYF. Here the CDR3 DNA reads TGCAGCGCTCCCGGGGCCCGGCAAGAGACCCAGTACTTC.